This T cell receptor (beta chain) was sequenced during a study of blood T cell repertoires in COVID-19. Assay used: immunoSEQ multiplex PCR; TCRdb lists only in-frame clones, some missing. The repertoire includes approximately 220,000 clones, about 90% of them detected once, and about 16% sits in the top ten. Participants were placed into cohorts based on the clinical history they reported. Germline V gives CDR1 LGHDT, CDR2 YNNKEL (reference sequence). The CDR3 length is 15 residues. Deletions cut 4 bases from V and 0 bases from J, with 11 bases between. The sequencing input was PBMCs or T cells enriched from blood (not recorded which). The chain couples TRBV3-1 (or the pseudogene TRBV3-2) to TRBJ2-3; the D gene is possibly TRBD2 (6 bases). The clonotype originates from a man aged 25-45 years who had been exposed to COVID-19. In DNA, the CDR3 is TGTGCCAGCAGCCCCCGGGGGTCTAGCACAGATACGCAGTATTTT. This sequence encodes CASSPRGSSTDTQYF.